This T cell receptor beta chain was observed in a study of early T cells in non-severe SARS-CoV-2 infection (TCRdb year 2021). About the full investigation: Because TCR sequencing relied on bulk RNA taken from unsorted whole blood, pairing of alpha and beta chains was not possible. What the research found in general, with its limitations: VDJdb matching was skewed toward anti-spike CD8 responses, so virus-specific expansions were likely underestimated and private and CD4 specificities were missed.

Reading from cysteine to phenylalanine, the CDR3 counts 16 amino acids. Left in the record is the CDR3 DNA by itself, 48 bases read in frame from the first base. V was cut back by 5 bases and J by 0 bases, leaving a gap of 14 bases between them. The germline V gene (reference sequence) yields LNHDA for CDR1 and SQIVND for CDR2. A case-control design nested within a healthcare worker cohort in London, UK, was used, with weekly nasopharyngeal swab PCR tests and blood sampling performed. Between 23 and 31 March 2020, the week of the UK lockdown, healthcare workers were enrolled and then followed up weekly for as long as 16 weeks. As for this clonotype: The clone's antigen remains unknown. Per-base qualities were not stored, and no clone one base away is much larger.

To prepare the library, 5' RACE was applied. Sequencer: NextSeq 500. Unique molecular identifiers were attached to individual cDNA molecules in the TCR library protocol so that sequencing error and PCR bias could be corrected. Sequencing covered both TCR alpha and beta chains, and within each sample the abundances of alpha and beta sequences were tightly co-correlated. The paper's processing steps were these. Decombinator V4 was used to annotate TCR sequences for V gene, J gene and CDR3. Expanded TCRs were defined as changing significantly between any two time points under a Poisson model with p below 0.0001. TCR abundances were normalised to the total number of TCRs sequenced per sample and expressed as counts per million. MAIT TCRs were defined by TRAV1-2 paired with TRAJ12, TRAJ20 or TRAJ33, and iNKT TCRs by TRAV10 paired with TRAJ18. VDJdb, accessed 1 November 2021, was searched for CMV, EBV and SARS-CoV-2 annotated TCRs, with TCRs annotated for multiple antigens excluded. TCRdb cleaned the public reads at Q25 with fastp, built clones with MiXCR and kept in-frame beta chains. Rows with a matching CDR3 protein are joined into one entry that keeps the most common DNA and genes. Clone size and V and J calls follow TCRdb, not the original study. The sample table records 60,000 to 75,000 distinct CDR3 sequences; approximately 11% of these occur just once. The ten top clones hold around 15% of the sample.

The chain links TRBV19 with TRBJ2-4, with the D gene not confidently named. The source of this sequence is an adult who was a healthcare worker with PCR-confirmed SARS-CoV-2 infection or an uninfected control (not recorded which). This specimen was whole blood, taken at baseline. Here the CDR3 is given as CASSRSGQLAKNIQYF. The base sequence is TGTGCCAGTAGTCGGTCCGGGCAACTAGCCAAAAACATTCAGTACTTC.